The clone carrying this T cell receptor (beta chain) has only a few counts. The antigen remains undetermined. Regions amplified from RNA transcripts were the TCR beta CDR3 regions. The primer set for the first-round RT-PCR of the TCR CDR3 was HTBI. MiXCR, run by TCRdb on the multiplex PCR reads, gives a single entry per CDR3 protein. The table shows approximately 640,000 distinct CDR3 sequences, with about 45% occurring only once. Germline V CDR1 and CDR2: SGHAT, FQNNGV. This CDR3 contains 18 residues. V gave up 2 bases and J gave up 0 bases, with 17 bases separating them. Uncontrolled infection, other autoimmune disease, pregnancy and lactation each barred patients from inclusion. Based on clinical symptoms, serum thyroxine and TRAb, thyroid ultrasound and orbital computed tomography, diagnoses were reached. This record comes from a study of T cells in Graves' hyperthyroidism and ophthalmopathy. Overall study results and limits: A 13 V-J signature model discriminated ophthalmopathy versus stable hyperthyroidism.

The sequenced material came from peripheral blood or thyroid tissue (not recorded which). J is TRBJ1-3 and V is TRBV11-2; possibly TRBD1 for D (5 bases). The TCR originated in an adult man with Graves' disease, either hyperthyroidism or ophthalmopathy (not recorded which). In DNA form, the CDR3 reads TGTGCCAGCAGCTTATCGCTTGGTACAGGCGTCTCTGGAAACACCATATATTTT. Its protein is CASSLSLGTGVSGNTIYF.